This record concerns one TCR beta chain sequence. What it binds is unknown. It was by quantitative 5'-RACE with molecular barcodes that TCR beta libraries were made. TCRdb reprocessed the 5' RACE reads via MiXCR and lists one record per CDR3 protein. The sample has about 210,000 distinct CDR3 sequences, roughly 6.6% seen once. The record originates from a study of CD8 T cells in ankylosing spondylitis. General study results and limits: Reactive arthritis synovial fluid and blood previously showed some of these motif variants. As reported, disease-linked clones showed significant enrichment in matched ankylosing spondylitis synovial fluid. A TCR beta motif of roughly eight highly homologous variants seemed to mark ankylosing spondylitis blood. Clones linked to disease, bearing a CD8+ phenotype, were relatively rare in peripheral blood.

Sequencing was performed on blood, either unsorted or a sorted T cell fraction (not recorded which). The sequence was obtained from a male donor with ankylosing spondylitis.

CDR3 in DNA: TGCAGTGCTAGTTGGACGAAGAACACAGATACGCAGTATTTT. Translation: CSASWTKNTDTQYF. The rearrangement links TRBV20-1 to TRBJ2-3; D gene uncertain. This CDR3 region has 14 residues. Per the germline V gene, CDR1 is DFQATT and CDR2 is SNEGSKA (reference sequence). V was shortened by 3 bases and J by 2 bases, with 12 bases between the two germline ends.